This T cell receptor beta chain comes out of a study of human T cells and chemical hapten exposure. Study in general: Sensitization was performed using 2% DPC on an approximately 2 cm by approximately 2 cm upper inner arm skin site. Study conclusions and caveats: Compared to controls, expanded TCRs made significantly more large clusters of similar CDR3s.

Note on this clonotype: Its antigen is unidentified.

TCRdb passed the RACE reads through MiXCR, listing each CDR3 protein once. The table lists a few hundred thousand distinct CDR3 sequences, 5.5% of them singletons. In germline, CDR1 is LNHNV, CDR2 YYDKDF (reference sequence). V shed 4 bases and J shed 9 bases, with 20 bases lying between them. The CDR3 totals 15 residues. Time point given: pre-sensitization, week 0. Treatment noted: therapeutic diphenylcyclopropenone sensitization with weekly scalp DPC. Sample: whole blood, taken in connection with sensitization to the hapten diphenylcyclopropenone (DPC). J is TRBJ2-3 and V is TRBV15; a weak D match, TRBD1 (6 bases). This sequence originates from a woman aged 18-35 years with alopecia areata. Some clones in this sample may be carry-over from other donors' samples. The CDR3 DNA sequence: TGTGCCACCAGCACCAGGACAGCGGCCGATCCGACGCAGTATTTT. Its protein product is CATSTRTAADPTQYF.